The rows below give T cell receptor beta chains drawn from one sample of a study of T cell changes during pregnancy in multiple sclerosis. Some clones are missing from TCRdb's copy, which holds only in-frame ones; the method was immunoSEQ multiplex PCR. In the table there are some 130,000 clones, around 97% of which are singletons. Sequencing was performed on peripheral blood, taken after pregnancy. Source of these receptors: a female donor with multiple sclerosis, enrolled in a pregnancy study. Each CDR3 is given with its conserved first and last residue. The D gene is left open where the match is weak. A row's size may be missing; if present it is once, few, many or a size class.

NA	TRBJ1-1	TRBV6-5	NA	TGTGCCAGCAGGTTTCAGCGAAACACTGAAGCTTTCTTT	CASRFQRNTEAFF
NA	TRBJ2-1	TRBV21-1	NA	TGTGCCAGCAGCAAAACAAGAGGAGGGGAGTACAATGAGCAGTTCTTC	CASSKTRGGEYNEQFF
NA	TRBJ2-3	TRBV20-1	NA	TGCAGTGCTATACAGGTAGATACGCAGTATTTT	CSAIQVDTQYF
once	TRBJ1-2	TRBV10-3	NA	TGTGCCATCAGTGAGTCCATAGACGGCGGAGGCTACACCTTC	CAISESIDGGGYTF
NA	TRBJ1-5	TRBV6-4	TRBD1	TGTGCCAGCAGTGAACGAGGGGGCAGGCAGCCCCAGCATTTT	CASSERGGRQPQHF
once	TRBJ2-3	TRBV28	NA	TGTGCCAGCAGTTTTCTTGACAGGTCCTGGAGCACAGATACGCAGTATTTT	CASSFLDRSWSTDTQYF
NA	TRBJ1-5	TRBV28	NA	TGTGCCAGCAGGCCCCTAGTGTGGGGGGTTAGCAATCAGCCCCAGCATTTT	CASRPLVWGVSNQPQHF
NA	TRBJ1-5	TRBV27	NA	TGTGCCAGCAGTTTTCATCCCAGGAATCAGCCCCAGCATTTT	CASSFHPRNQPQHF
NA	TRBJ2-7	TRBV2	TRBD2	TGTGCCAGCGGGGCTAGCGGCTCCTACGAGCAGTACTTC	CASGASGSYEQYF
NA	TRBJ2-1	TRBV5-1	NA	TGCGCCAGCAGCTCCTTATACAATGAGCAGTTCTTC	CASSSLYNEQFF
NA	TRBJ2-7	TRBV19	NA	TGTGCCAGTAATAAGGGCGGGACTTCCTACGAGCAGTACTTC	CASNKGGTSYEQYF
NA	TRBJ1-5	TRBV6-1	TRBD1	TGTGCCAGCAGTGAGGAGGGGGCAGGCAATCAGCCCCAGCATTTT	CASSEEGAGNQPQHF
NA	TRBJ2-1	TRBV6-1	TRBD2	TGTGCCAGCAGTGGTCAAGCGGGAGGGCCCCCCAATGAGCAGTTCTTC	CASSGQAGGPPNEQFF
NA	TRBJ2-2	TRBV6-5	TRBD2	TGTGCCAGCCGGGGACTAGCGTGGACCGGGGAGCTGTTTTTT	CASRGLAWTGELFF
NA	TRBJ2-1	TRBV6-6	NA	TGTGCCAGCAGTAACAGGGTATTACAGTTCTTC	CASSNRVLQFF
once	TRBJ1-5	TRBV9	NA	TGTGCCAGCAGCGTGACAGCCTCCTTCAATCAGCCCCAGCATTTT	CASSVTASFNQPQHF
NA	TRBJ1-2	TRBV19	NA	TGTGCCAGTAGTCCCGGGGAGGGGTCCCGGGGCTACACCTTC	CASSPGEGSRGYTF
NA	TRBJ2-1	TRBV10-3	TRBD2	TGTGCCATCAGTCCTAGCGGGAGAATTGGCAATGAGCAGTTCTTC	CAISPSGRIGNEQFF
NA	TRBJ1-2	TRBV5-1	TRBD1	TGCGCCAGCAGCCAGACAGGGGGCGCGGGCTATGGCTACACCTTC	CASSQTGGAGYGYTF
NA	TRBJ2-1	TRBV29-1	NA	TGCAGCGTTGAGGGGCCCGGGAGACGTAATGAGCAGTTCTTC	CSVEGPGRRNEQFF
NA	TRBJ1-1	TRBV2	NA	TGTGCCAGCGGGGCGTACATGAACACTGAAGCTTTCTTT	CASGAYMNTEAFF
NA	TRBJ1-1	TRBV19	TRBD1	TGTGCCAGTAGTATTAAGGGGGCTGGGACTGAAGCTTTCTTT	CASSIKGAGTEAFF
NA	TRBJ2-2	TRBV7-2	NA	TGTGCCAGCAGCCGCGCGGGCGGGACCGGGGAGCTGTTTTTT	CASSRAGGTGELFF
NA	TRBJ2-5	TRBV7-9	NA	TGTGCCAGCAGCACTTTGAGAGAGACCCAGTACTTC	CASSTLRETQYF
NA	TRBJ2-5	TRBV13	TRBD2	TGTGCCAGCAGCTTGGGACTAGCAGTGGAGACCCAGTACTTC	CASSLGLAVETQYF
NA	TRBJ1-2	TRBV6-5	NA	TGTGCCAGCAGGGGAACGGGGGGGAGTTCCTCACCGGATACCTTC	CASRGTGGSSSPDTF
NA	TRBJ2-1	TRBV5-1	NA	TGCGCCAGCAGCTTGGCCGGACAGAGCCGCTACAATGAGCAGTTCTTC	CASSLAGQSRYNEQFF
once	TRBJ2-3	TRBV20-1	NA	TGCAGTGCTAAGCTGGTCGATACGCAGTATTTT	CSAKLVDTQYF
NA	TRBJ2-5	TRBV18	NA	TGTGCCAGCTCACCAAGACAGAAAGAGACCCAGTACTTC	CASSPRQKETQYF
once	TRBJ1-1	TRBV6-6	NA	TGTGCCAGCAGCCGTGGGGGGACTGAAGCTTTCTTT	CASSRGGTEAFF
NA	TRBJ2-7	TRBV5-1	NA	TGCGCCAGCCAGCTTTGGCAGGGGCCGTTCTACGAGCAGTACTTC	CASQLWQGPFYEQYF
NA	TRBJ2-7	TRBV6-1	NA	TGTGCCATCCTTATGACAGGAAGCTCCTACGAGCAGTACTTC	CAILMTGSSYEQYF
NA	TRBJ1-3	TRBV5-4	TRBD1	TGTGCCAGCAGCTTACGGACAGGGGCATTCAACACCATATATTTT	CASSLRTGAFNTIYF
NA	TRBJ2-7	TRBV29-1	TRBD2	TGCAGCGGGGGGACTACCGAGCAGTACTTC	CSGGTTEQYF
NA	TRBJ2-1	TRBV28	TRBD2	TGTGCCAGCAGTTTATGGCTAGCGGGAGAGCCCAAGGATGAGCAGTTCTTC	CASSLWLAGEPKDEQFF
NA	TRBJ1-3	TRBV28	NA	TGTGCCACCCGAACAGGGATTGGAAACACCATATATTTT	CATRTGIGNTIYF
NA	TRBJ1-1	TRBV6-5	TRBD1	TGTGCCAGCAGTTACTCGGGACAGATGAGCACTGAAGCTTTCTTT	CASSYSGQMSTEAFF
NA	TRBJ2-3	TRBV28	TRBD1	TGTGCCAGCAGTTTACAGGGGGCGATAATTTTGACAGATACGCAGTATTTT	CASSLQGAIILTDTQYF
once	TRBJ2-7	TRBV5-4	NA	TGTGCCAGCAGCTCCCCGGGGGACGAGCAGTACTTC	CASSSPGDEQYF
NA	TRBJ2-3	TRBV28	NA	TGTGCCAGCAGTTTCCTCGGGAAGGGATCAGATACGCAGTATTTT	CASSFLGKGSDTQYF
NA	TRBJ2-7	TRBV5-1	NA	TGCGCCAGCAGCTCGGGACTCATGCCGTACGAGCAGTACTTC	CASSSGLMPYEQYF
NA	TRBJ1-3	TRBV5-4	NA	TGTGCCAGCAGCTTGGGACAGTCCTCTGGAAACACCATATATTTT	CASSLGQSSGNTIYF
NA	TRBJ2-3	TRBV7-9	TRBD2	TGTGCCAGCAGCGGTTGGACTAGCGGAAACACAGATACGCAGTATTTT	CASSGWTSGNTDTQYF
NA	TRBJ1-1	TRBV18	TRBD1	TGTGCCAGCCTCCGGGACAGGGGGAACACTGAAGCTTTCTTT	CASLRDRGNTEAFF
NA	TRBJ1-1	TRBV6-5	NA	TGTGCCAGCATAGGGAGGATGAACACTGAAGCTTTCTTT	CASIGRMNTEAFF
once	TRBJ2-3	TRBV7-9	NA	TGTGCCAGCTCCCTGGACAGAATCACAGATACGCAGTATTTT	CASSLDRITDTQYF
NA	TRBJ1-5	TRBV7-2	NA	TGTGCCAGCAGCTTAGCCGGGGTGGGAAAAGGTCAGCCCCAGCATTTT	CASSLAGVGKGQPQHF
NA	TRBJ2-6	TRBV18	NA	TGTGCCAGCTCTTTCCAGGGATCGGGGGCCAACGTCCTGACTTTC	CASSFQGSGANVLTF
once	TRBJ2-7	TRBV7-6	TRBD1	TGTGCCAGCAGCTTAGACAGGGGTTTATACGAGCAGTACTTC	CASSLDRGLYEQYF
NA	TRBJ2-7	TRBV9	TRBD2	TGTGCCAGCAGCCTCTTTAGCGGGAGGACCGACGAGCAGTACTTC	CASSLFSGRTDEQYF
NA	TRBJ1-5	TRBV19	NA	TGTGCCAGTAGCGAGACGGGGGGGACACAGCCCCAGCATTTT	CASSETGGTQPQHF
NA	TRBJ2-3	TRBV2	TRBD2	TGTGCCAGCAGCCGGGAGGGCCGAGGAGATACGCAGTATTTT	CASSREGRGDTQYF
once	TRBJ2-5	TRBV11-2	NA	TGTGCCAGCAGCCAACAGGTTGCGAAAGAGACCCAGTACTTC	CASSQQVAKETQYF